This T cell receptor (beta chain) was found in a study of cytomegalovirus exposure and HLA in healthy donors. Of note for this clone: Antigen unknown.

Broader study findings: Reported results showed that the classifier diagnosed cytomegalovirus status with high specificity and sensitivity. In a later analysis, DRB1 alleles had the most associated TCRs; HLA-C alleles the fewest.

It was with 60 Vbeta and 13 Jbeta primers that the PCR ran. Profiled with immunoSEQ multiplex PCR; TCRdb holds only in-frame clones, not every one. The sample includes about 160,000 clones, around 72% seen only once; the top ten take approximately 6.9%. The V gene's germline CDR1 is SNHLY and CDR2 FYNNEI. The V and J ends lost 4 bases and 3 bases, in that order; junction bases with no gene match: 5. The CDR3 totals 15 residues. This TCR came from a man aged 35 to 55 in good health and CMV-seropositive. Sequenced sample: PBMCs. The chain joins TRBV2 to TRBJ2-3; 9 nucleotides agree with TRBD2. The CDR3 spells CASSVAGGPTDTQYF. The CDR3 DNA sequence: TGTGCCAGCAGTGTCGCGGGGGGGCCAACAGATACGCAGTATTTT.